This TCR beta chain was sequenced for a study of cytomegalovirus exposure and HLA in healthy donors (dated 2017 in TCRdb). General notes on the study: A later analysis indicated that the 130 or so validation repertoires were generated on the platform also employed for the 700 or so repertoires of the first cohort. The study aimed to test whether signatures of past pathogen exposure could be identified by cataloging public T cell receptors. In addition to the first cohort of 666 subjects, a separate validation cohort of some 120 different subjects was used. High-throughput TCR immunosequencing, statistical association of individual TCRs with disease status, and machine learning were combined to predict cytomegalovirus infection status.

Separate from the roughly 650-subject first cohort, the validation cohort of roughly 110 subjects was the group to which the donors belonged. This clone was seen once. The antigen it binds to is not known. Base-call qualities are not available, and no considerably larger clone is one nucleotide away. Overall study outcomes, separate from this receptor: In a later analysis, TCRs clustered in the first cohort were found to also tend to co-occur in the roughly 130 validation repertoires, with 85% to 95% of cluster scores above 0. According to the authors, the approach could potentially be generalized to other disease states and immunological phenotypes. A later analysis had no HLA typing for the validation cohort, so co-occurrence there was scored across all 130 or so repertoires. Three of the identified cytomegalovirus-associated TCR beta chains were confirmed in vitro to be specific for cytomegalovirus antigens. While some public TCRs were present in many individuals, most TCR sequences turned up only very rarely across donors. The classifier was reported to diagnose cytomegalovirus status with high specificity and sensitivity in both the original cohort and the validation cohort. A total of about 150 TCR beta chains were listed by the study as associated with cytomegalovirus.

Libraries were made using the immunoSEQ multiplex PCR assay. Regarding the original processing steps: To diagnose cytomegalovirus status from the catalog of TCR beta chain sequences, a statistical classification framework was built. This is the immuneACCESS table as TCRdb keeps it, with only in-frame sequences that have V and J called. A part of the clones is gone; compared with another copy, unresolved V genes explain less than half, and the rest is unexplained. V and J calls and clone size follow that table, whereas D and trimming were derived from the DNA. The sample table shows around 61,000 clones, and roughly nine tenths are seen once. Of the sample, 1.1% falls within the top ten clones. The sample comprised PBMCs. This clonotype was obtained from a man aged 18 to 35 in good health and CMV-seronegative.

The CDR3 here reads CASSQDIGSWTQYF. DNA sequence: TGCGCCAGCAGCCAAGATATTGGGAGTTGGACCCAGTACTTC. The V and J genes are TRBV4-3 and TRBJ2-5; a tentative D match to TRBD2 spans 5 bases. A distance of 12 bases separates the germline ends of V and J, which lose 0 bases and 7 bases respectively. CDR1 and CDR2 are drawn from the germline V gene: LGHNA, YSLEER. The CDR3 runs 14 amino acids, cysteine and phenylalanine included. The CDR3 DNA has 42 bases and is translated from base 1.